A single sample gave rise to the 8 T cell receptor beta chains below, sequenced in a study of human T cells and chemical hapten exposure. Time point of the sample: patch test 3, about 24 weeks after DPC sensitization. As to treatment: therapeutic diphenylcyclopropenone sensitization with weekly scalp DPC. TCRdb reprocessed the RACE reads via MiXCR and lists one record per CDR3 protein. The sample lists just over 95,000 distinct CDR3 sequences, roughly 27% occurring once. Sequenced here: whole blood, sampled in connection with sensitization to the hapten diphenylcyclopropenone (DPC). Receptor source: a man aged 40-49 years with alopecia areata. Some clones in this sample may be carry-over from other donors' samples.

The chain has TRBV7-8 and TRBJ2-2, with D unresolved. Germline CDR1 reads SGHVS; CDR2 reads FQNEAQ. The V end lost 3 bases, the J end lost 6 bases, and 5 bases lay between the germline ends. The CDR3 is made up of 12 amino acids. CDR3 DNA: TGTGCCAGCAGCTTCAGCGCCGGGGAGCTGTTTTTT. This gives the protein CASSFSAGELFF.

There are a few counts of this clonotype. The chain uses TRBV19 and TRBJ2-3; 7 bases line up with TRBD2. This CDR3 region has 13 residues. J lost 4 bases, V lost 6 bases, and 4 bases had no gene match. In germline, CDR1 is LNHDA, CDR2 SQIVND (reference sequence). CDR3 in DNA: TGTGCCAGTAGGCTAGCGGAGGCAGATACGCAGTATTTT. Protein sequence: CASRLAEADTQYF.

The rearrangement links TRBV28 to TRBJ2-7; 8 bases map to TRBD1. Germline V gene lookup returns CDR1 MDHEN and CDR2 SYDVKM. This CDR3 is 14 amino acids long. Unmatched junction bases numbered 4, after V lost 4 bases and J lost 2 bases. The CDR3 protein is CASSSGQGTYEQYF. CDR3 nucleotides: TGTGCCAGCAGTTCCGGACAGGGAACCTACGAGCAGTACTTC.

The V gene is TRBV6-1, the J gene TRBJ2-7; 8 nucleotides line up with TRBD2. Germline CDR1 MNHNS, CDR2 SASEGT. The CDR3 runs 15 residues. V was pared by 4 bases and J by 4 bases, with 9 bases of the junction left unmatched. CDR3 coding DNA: TGTGCCAGCAGTGTTGTAGCGGGAAGGTCTTACGAGCAGTACTTC. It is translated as CASSVVAGRSYEQYF.

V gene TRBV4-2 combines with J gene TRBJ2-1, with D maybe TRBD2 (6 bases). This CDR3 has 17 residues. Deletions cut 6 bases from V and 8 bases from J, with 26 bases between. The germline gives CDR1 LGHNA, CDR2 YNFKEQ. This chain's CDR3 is CASSHEGTGSKSHEQFF. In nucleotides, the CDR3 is TGTGCCAGCAGTCATGAAGGGACCGGGAGTAAGAGCCATGAGCAGTTCTTC.

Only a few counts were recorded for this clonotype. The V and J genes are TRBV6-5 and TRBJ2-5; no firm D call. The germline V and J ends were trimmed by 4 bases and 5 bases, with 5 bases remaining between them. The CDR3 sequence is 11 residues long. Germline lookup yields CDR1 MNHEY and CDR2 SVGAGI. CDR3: CASSWGETQYF. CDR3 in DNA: TGTGCCAGCAGTTGGGGTGAGACCCAGTACTTC.

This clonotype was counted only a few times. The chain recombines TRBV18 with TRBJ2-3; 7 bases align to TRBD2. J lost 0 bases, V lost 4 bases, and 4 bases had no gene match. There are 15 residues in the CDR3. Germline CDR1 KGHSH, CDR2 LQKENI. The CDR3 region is CASSRTGGSTDTQYF. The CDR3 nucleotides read TGTGCCAGCTCACGAACGGGAGGTAGCACAGATACGCAGTATTTT.

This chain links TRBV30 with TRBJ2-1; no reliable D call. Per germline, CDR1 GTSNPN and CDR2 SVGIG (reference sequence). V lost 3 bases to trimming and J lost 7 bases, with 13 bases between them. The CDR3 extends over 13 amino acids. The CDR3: CAWRVPPRNEQFF. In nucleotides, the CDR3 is TGTGCCTGGAGGGTCCCTCCTAGGAATGAGCAGTTCTTC.